Below, 13 T cell receptor beta chains from the same sample are listed, as sequenced in a study of blood T cells in healthy people across ages. Alongside a J-beta primer mix, a sample-barcoded 5' primer served in a second PCR lasting roughly 7 to 12 cycles. TCRdb re-called the 5' RACE reads with MiXCR, one entry per CDR3 protein. The data contain 650,000 to 800,000 distinct CDR3 sequences, under 55% of them singletons. The sequenced material came from blood. The receptors derive from a man in his fifties or sixties in good health.

This chain joins TRBV7-9 and TRBJ1-5; 8 nucleotides match TRBD1. V gave up 8 bases and J gave up 7 bases; unmatched junction bases: 7. This CDR3 contains 13 residues. Germline V gene lookup returns CDR1 SEHNR and CDR2 FQNEAQ (reference sequence). CDR3 amino acids: CASGKQGEQPQHF. CDR3 nucleotide sequence: TGTGCCAGCGGCAAACAGGGGGAGCAGCCCCAGCATTTT. The full variable domain, rest sourced from reference TRBV7-9 and TRBJ1-5, is DTGVSQNPRHKITKRGQNVTFRCDPISEHNRLYWYRQTLGQGPEFLTYFQNEAQLEKSRLLSDRFSAERPKGSFSTLEIQRTEQGDSAMYLCASGKQGEQPQHFGDGTRLSIL.

This rearrangement joins TRBV20-1 to TRBJ1-1; possibly TRBD1 for D (6 bases). CDR3 length equals 14 residues. V shed 1 base and J shed 0 bases, with 9 bases lying between them. From germline, CDR1 is DFQATT and CDR2 SNEGSKA (reference sequence). In DNA form, the CDR3 reads TGCAGTGCTAGAGGAGACAGGATGAACACTGAAGCTTTCTTT. It yields the protein CSARGDRMNTEAFF.

The rearrangement links TRBV19 to TRBJ2-1, with D tentatively TRBD1 or TRBD2 (5 bases each). Deletions cut 7 bases from V and 4 bases from J, with 11 bases between. Germline V gene sequence: CDR1 LNHDA, CDR2 SQIVND (reference sequence). The CDR3 runs to 13 residues. The CDR3 coding sequence is TGTGCCAGTACTGGGGGTCCTTACAATGAGCAGTTCTTC. Protein product: CASTGGPYNEQFF.

The V and J genes are TRBV10-3 and TRBJ1-1, with D possibly being TRBD1 (5 bases). The V end was cut by 7 bases, the J end by 4 bases, with 16 bases between. This CDR3 contains 14 residues. The germline V gene has CDR1 ENHRY and CDR2 SYGVKD. The CDR3 sequence: CAIKSRVRVTEAFF. For the CDR3, the DNA is TGTGCCATCAAAAGCCGGGTCAGGGTCACTGAAGCTTTCTTT.

The sample holds a few counts of this clonotype. The rearrangement joins TRBV6-1 to TRBJ2-2, with 10 bases lining up with TRBD2. V was pared by 5 bases and J by 8 bases, with 5 bases of the junction left unmatched. The germline V gene encodes CDR1 MNHNS and CDR2 SASEGT. This CDR3 has 14 residues. The CDR3: CASSPGLASGELFF. CDR3 DNA: TGTGCCAGCAGTCCGGGACTAGCGTCTGGGGAGCTGTTTTTT.

This clonotype was counted only a few times. The chain employs TRBV28 and TRBJ2-3, with a tentative D call TRBD1 (5 bases). This CDR3 region has 16 residues. With 6 bases removed from V and 6 bases from J, the gap between germline ends came to 22 bases. Germline CDR1 reads MDHEN; CDR2 reads SYDVKM. The CDR3 is CASSRQIAGSRDTQYF. For the CDR3, the DNA is TGTGCCAGCAGCCGACAAATTGCAGGGTCCAGGGATACGCAGTATTTT.

The chain recombines TRBV4-3 with TRBJ2-5; possible D gene TRBD1, 6 bases. CDR3 length: 12 amino acids. V dropped 0 bases and J dropped 11 bases, with 10 bases sitting between them. CDR1 is LGHNA, CDR2 YSLEER, per germline. This CDR3 is CASSQDKGEQYF. DNA for the CDR3: TGCGCCAGCAGCCAAGATAAGGGGGAGCAGTACTTC.

This clonotype occurred a few times. V gene TRBV28 combines with J gene TRBJ2-5; possibly TRBD1 or TRBD2 for D (6 bases each). The J call may be wrong; the DNA end is better matched by TRBJ2-7. This CDR3 contains 13 residues. In germline, CDR1 is MDHEN, CDR2 SYDVKM. CDR3 loop: CASSFNPGAEQYF. CDR3 nucleotides: TGTGCCAGCAGTTTTAACCCGGGGGCCGAGCAGTACTTC.

The V and J genes are TRBV13 and TRBJ2-5; no firm D call. Trimming stripped 4 bases from V and 2 bases from J, with 14 bases between. The CDR3 contains 15 residues. Germline assignment: CDR1 PRHDT and CDR2 FYEKMQ (reference sequence). The CDR3 DNA sequence: TGTGCCAGCAGCTACAACCGGCTAGATCAAGAGACCCAGTACTTC. The encoded protein is CASSYNRLDQETQYF.

The chain couples TRBV15 to TRBJ2-1, with D perhaps TRBD2 (6 bases). Looked up from germline, CDR1 is LNHNV and CDR2 is YYDKDF (reference sequence). The CDR3 runs to 11 residues. The V and J ends lost 4 bases and 9 bases respectively, with 7 bases between them. The CDR3 DNA follows: TGTGCCACCAGCAACGGGAGTGAGCAGTTCTTC. The encoded protein is CATSNGSEQFF.

The rearrangement links TRBV12-3 or TRBV12-4 to TRBJ2-5; D is perhaps TRBD1 (5 bases). The J call is doubtful: the DNA matches TRBJ2-7 better. The CDR3 totals 15 residues. Written as DNA, the CDR3 is TGTGCCAGCAGTTTAGACCAGGGTGAATGGAACGAGCAGTACTTC. Its protein is CASSLDQGEWNEQYF.

The V call is TRBV2, the J call TRBJ1-6; D may be TRBD1 (6 bases). The CDR3 loop spans 14 amino acids. Deletions cut 8 bases from V and 7 bases from J, with 15 bases between. Per the germline V gene, CDR1 is SNHLY and CDR2 is FYNNEI. CDR3 amino acids: CASVPRDTNSPLHF. The CDR3 nucleotides read TGTGCCAGCGTACCACGGGACACCAATTCACCCCTCCACTTT.

This clonotype has a handful of counts. The V call is TRBV20-1, the J call TRBJ2-4, with 8 bases lining up with TRBD1. CDR1 and CDR2 from the germline V gene are DFQATT and SNEGSKA (reference sequence). Trimming at V came to 4 bases and at J to 0 bases, leaving 8 bases not matched to a gene. CDR3 length: 16 amino acids. CDR3 loop: CSANPGQGQAKNIQYF. The CDR3 DNA reads as TGCAGTGCTAACCCTGGACAGGGACAAGCCAAAAACATTCAGTACTTC.